This T cell receptor (beta chain) came from a study of shared clonotypes between healthy human individuals. Study-level findings and limits: Donors were few, which limited the genetic and exposure-history diversity represented.

Researchers partitioned CD4+ cells into CD45RA+ naive and CD45RA-negative memory subsets. Data came from immunoSEQ multiplex PCR; TCRdb stores just in-frame clones and leaves some out. In the table there are under 200,000 clones, 85% to 95% of which are singletons. About this clone: As yet, its antigen is unknown.

The CDR3 covers 16 residues. The germline gives CDR1 SGHNT, CDR2 YYREEE (reference sequence). V gave up 5 bases and J gave up 1 base, with 18 bases separating them. The source is a woman aged 25 to 39 in good health. The sample was naive CD4+ T cells sorted from blood. Subset indicated: CD45RA+ positively selected. The rearrangement uses TRBV5-4 and TRBJ1-1; the D gene is possibly TRBD1 (5 bases). CDR3 region: CASSPPPGLRNTEAFF. CDR3 coding DNA: TGTGCCAGCAGTCCACCCCCGGGACTTCGGAACACTGAAGCTTTCTTT.